The TCR beta chain described here comes from a study of T-cell reconstitution after alpha-beta-depleted transplantation in children. Unique molecular identifiers were used to barcode this TCRbeta library. TCRdb itself ran the PCR reads through MiXCR, one entry per CDR3 protein. The sample includes approximately 350,000 distinct CDR3 sequences, 10% to 15% of them seen just once. Trimming cost V 5 bases and J 14 bases; bases outside gene matches: 8. The CDR3 covers 12 residues. V gene TRBV12-3 or TRBV12-4 combines with J gene TRBJ2-4; TRBD1 matches at 8 bases. The source of this sequence is a human donor who donated a stem cell graft to a child with Fanconi anemia. The material was PBMCs, obtained from the stem cell graft. The CDR3 DNA reads as TGTGCCAGCAGTCAACCTCCGGGACAGGAGTACTTC. Residues: CASSQPPGQEYF.